This T cell receptor beta chain emerged from a study of T cells after yellow fever vaccination (dated by TCRdb to the late 2010s). Context from the whole study: The SMART-Seq v4 Ultra Low Input RNA kit was used to prepare libraries from fractions with low cell numbers. To follow T-cell clones before and after primary and booster YFV17D yellow fever vaccination, bulk TCR alpha and beta repertoires were sequenced over time. Two healthy male donors, one aged 18 to 30 and one aged 30 to 40 years, made up the cohort. Bulk PBMC replicates and cell subsets were isolated from blood drawn at multiple timepoints before and after both primary and secondary immunization.

This clonotype has at least ten counts. Which antigen it targets is not known. It has no much larger one-base neighbor in the sample; base qualities were not kept. Broad study findings and their caveats: Computational filtering was required because FACS-sorted repertoires could contain abundant contaminating clonotypes from the bulk population. A small share of clonotypes was detected in both CD4 and CD8 compartments, with the overlap likely arising from convergent recombination. Compared with the primary T-cell response, the secondary T-cell response was weaker but faster, peaking on day 5 rather than day 15. After the booster, most clones that had expanded after primary vaccination were detected again (nearly 97% of CD4 and under 90% of CD8), suggesting broad maintenance of memory. Because the study included only two donors, the extent to which the findings can be generalized is limited.

The CDR3 runs 16 residues from the cysteine to the phenylalanine. Just the 48-base CDR3 DNA is kept, in frame starting at base 1. Trimming leaves V shorter by 0 bases and J shorter by 7 bases, with the junction holding 9 bases beyond the gene matches. From a lookup of the germline V gene, CDR1 and CDR2 are SGDLS and YYNGEE. TCR cDNA was synthesized by 5'RACE template switching, through which a universal primer site and unique molecular identifiers were introduced. Priming for cDNA synthesis came from both the TCR alpha and TCR beta constant segments. Library amplification involved two PCR steps, and the second step added sample barcodes and sequencing adapters. Sequencing of libraries was performed on Illumina HiSeq 2500 (2x100 bp) or NovaSeq (2x150 bp). The authors' analysis ran thus. MIGEC was used to demultiplex reads and collapse the reads into UMI consensus sequences, and MiXCR was used for V(D)J alignment. Vaccine-responding clonotypes were identified with edgeR using replicate PBMC samples, with FDR below 0.01 and a log2 fold change above 5 up to day 15 being required. CD4 or CD8 identity was assigned to each bulk clonotype according to whether the clonotype was present at higher abundance in the sequenced CD4 repertoire or the sequenced CD8 repertoire. The public reads were reanalyzed by TCRdb: fastp trimming at Q25, MiXCR alignment, in-frame beta chains only. Rows matching on CDR3 protein sequence are summarized as one entry with the most common DNA and genes. The V and J calls and clone size are TCRdb's, not the authors'. The sample table lists under 150,000 distinct CDR3 sequences, 7.7% of them with a count of one. Roughly 0.77% of the sample is held by the ten biggest clonotypes.

This sample's treatment or condition label indicates: live attenuated yellow fever vaccine strain. A standard Ficoll-Paque protocol was used to isolate PBMCs from peripheral blood. Dynabeads CD4 and CD8 positive selection kits were used to isolate CD4 and CD8 T-cell fractions. TriZol was used to extract RNA from bulk PBMCs, CD4 and CD8 fractions, and dextramer-positive and dextramer-negative fractions. This TCR was sampled from a man aged 25-45 years who received the YFV17D yellow fever vaccine. Sequenced material: CD4+ T cells sorted from PBMCs, taken 5 days after the yellow fever booster vaccination. Rearrangement joined TRBV9 to TRBJ2-1, with 8 bases aligning to TRBD2. The DNA sequence is given as TGTGCCAGCAGCGTAGGAGGTCGGGAGGGCTGGAATGAGCAGTTCTTC. Protein translation: CASSVGGREGWNEQFF. When the CDR3 is completed using the reference TRBV9 and TRBJ2-1 genes on either side, the full variable domain is DSGVTQTPKHLITATGQRVTLRCSPRSGDLSVYWYQQSLDQGLQFLIQYYNGEERAKGNILERFSAQQFPDLHSELNLSSLELGDSALYFCASSVGGREGWNEQFFGPGTRLTVL.